This TCR beta chain was sequenced for a study of blood T cells in healthy people across ages. This CDR3 is 15 amino acids long. Germline V CDR1 and CDR2: LGHDT, YNNKEL (reference sequence). The ends were cut back, 2 bases at V and 3 bases at J, with 12 bases in the middle. It was with a sample-barcoded 5' primer and a J-beta primer mix that a second PCR of roughly 6 to 11 cycles was run. One entry per CDR3 protein, called by TCRdb with MiXCR from the 5' RACE reads. The data contain 1.8 million or so distinct CDR3 sequences, about two fifths of them singletons. As regards this clonotype: What it recognizes is unknown.

The study's findings and limits: Strongly correlated with naive T cell percentage was TCR beta diversity. TCR beta diversity, measured per million T cells, fell in a roughly linear way with age.

The sample comprised blood. The receptor was derived from a human donor in good health. The V gene is TRBV3-1, the J gene TRBJ2-3, with TRBD2 as a possible D gene (5 bases). In DNA, the CDR3 is TGTGCCAGCAGCCAAATACCGGGGTGGACAGATACGCAGTATTTT. It translates to CASSQIPGWTDTQYF.